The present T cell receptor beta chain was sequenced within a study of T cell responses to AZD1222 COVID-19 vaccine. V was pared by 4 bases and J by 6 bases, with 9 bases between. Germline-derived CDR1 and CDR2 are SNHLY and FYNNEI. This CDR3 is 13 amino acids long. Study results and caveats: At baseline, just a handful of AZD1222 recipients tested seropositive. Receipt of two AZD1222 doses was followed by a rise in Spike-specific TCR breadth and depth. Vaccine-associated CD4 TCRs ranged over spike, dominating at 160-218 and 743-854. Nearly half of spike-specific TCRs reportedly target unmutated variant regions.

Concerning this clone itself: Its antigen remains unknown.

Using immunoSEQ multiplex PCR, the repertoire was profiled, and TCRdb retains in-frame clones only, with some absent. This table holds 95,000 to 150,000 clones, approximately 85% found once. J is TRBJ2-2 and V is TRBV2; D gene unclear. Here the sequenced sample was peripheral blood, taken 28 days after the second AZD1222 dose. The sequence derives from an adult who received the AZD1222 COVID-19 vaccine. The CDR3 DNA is TGTGCCAGCAGTGTTCACCAGCCCGGGGAGCTGTTTTTT. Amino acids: CASSVHQPGELFF. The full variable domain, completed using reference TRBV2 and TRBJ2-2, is EPEVTQTPSHQVTQMGQEVILRCVPISNHLYFYWYRQILGQKVEFLVSFYNNEISEKSEIFDDQFSVERPDGSNFTLKIRSTKLEDSAMYFCASSVHQPGELFFGEGSRLTVL.